These T cell receptor beta chains were read from a single sample in a study of blood T cells in healthy people across ages. TCRdb used MiXCR to reprocess the 5' RACE reads, holding one entry per CDR3 protein. Among over a million distinct CDR3 sequences listed, approximately 59% were seen once. Sample: blood. All receptors come from a man younger than 35 in good health. CDR3s include the opening cysteine and the closing phenylalanine or tryptophan. D genes are given only for firm matches. Clone size is shown for a subset of rows, as once, few, many or a class of expanded clone.

D gene: .
V gene: TRBV27
clone size: few
J gene: TRBJ2-7
CDR3 protein: CASSRGGVYEQYF
CDR3 DNA: TGTGCCAGCAGCCGAGGTGGGGTATACGAGCAGTACTTC

D gene: TRBD2
V gene: TRBV11-2
clone size: once
J gene: TRBJ2-3
CDR3 protein: CASSLMGGITDTQYF
CDR3 DNA: TGTGCCAGCAGCTTAATGGGGGGGATCACAGATACGCAGTATTTT

D gene: TRBD1
V gene: TRBV4-3
clone size: .
J gene: TRBJ1-6
CDR3 protein: CASSRDRERSPLHF
CDR3 DNA: TGCGCCAGCAGCCGGGACAGGGAACGTTCACCCCTCCACTTT

D gene: TRBD1
V gene: TRBV29-1
clone size: .
J gene: TRBJ2-2
CDR3 protein: CSVRTGLNTGELFF
CDR3 DNA: TGCAGCGTACGGACAGGACTGAACACCGGGGAGCTGTTTTTT

D gene: .
V gene: TRBV20-1
clone size: .
J gene: TRBJ2-7
CDR3 protein: CSAKVTNPTLSYEQYF
CDR3 DNA: TGCAGTGCTAAAGTCACTAACCCCACCCTGTCCTACGAGCAGTACTTC

D gene: .
V gene: TRBV27
clone size: .
J gene: TRBJ1-3
CDR3 protein: CASSDQGVGNTIYF
CDR3 DNA: TGTGCCAGCAGTGACCAGGGAGTTGGAAACACCATATATTTT

D gene: TRBD2
V gene: TRBV4-1
clone size: few
J gene: TRBJ2-7
CDR3 protein: CASSQETPAGIYYEQYF
CDR3 DNA: TGCGCCAGCAGCCAAGAAACCCCAGCGGGAATTTACTACGAGCAGTACTTC

D gene: TRBD2
V gene: TRBV7-9
clone size: .
J gene: TRBJ2-3
CDR3 protein: CACSFGGGDDTQYF
CDR3 DNA: TGTGCCTGCAGCTTCGGGGGGGGAGATGATACGCAGTATTTT

D gene: TRBD2
V gene: TRBV20-1
clone size: .
J gene: TRBJ2-1
CDR3 protein: CSATSLSGGRRNEQFF
CDR3 DNA: TGCAGTGCAACCTCGTTAAGCGGGGGGCGGCGCAATGAGCAGTTCTTC

D gene: TRBD2
V gene: TRBV6-2/TRBV6-3
clone size: .
J gene: TRBJ2-2
CDR3 protein: CASTLAGGLDTGELFF
CDR3 DNA: TGTGCCAGCACACTAGCGGGGGGGCTGGACACCGGGGAGCTGTTTTTT

D gene: TRBD1
V gene: TRBV30
clone size: .
J gene: TRBJ1-5
CDR3 protein: CAWSVQGPNQPQHF
CDR3 DNA: TGTGCCTGGAGTGTACAGGGGCCGAATCAGCCCCAGCATTTT

D gene: .
V gene: TRBV2
clone size: .
J gene: TRBJ2-7
CDR3 protein: CASSKMINIAYEQYF
CDR3 DNA: TGTGCCAGCAGTAAGATGATAAACATAGCCTACGAGCAGTACTTC

D gene: .
V gene: TRBV25-1
clone size: .
J gene: TRBJ2-1
CDR3 protein: CASTGTDHEQFF
CDR3 DNA: TGTGCCAGCACCGGGACGGATCATGAGCAGTTCTTC

D gene: TRBD2
V gene: TRBV12-3/TRBV12-4
clone size: .
J gene: TRBJ2-3
CDR3 protein: CASSLGAGETDTQYF
CDR3 DNA: TGTGCCAGCAGTTTGGGCGCGGGGGAGACAGATACGCAGTATTTT

D gene: .
V gene: TRBV29-1
clone size: once
J gene: TRBJ1-1
CDR3 protein: CSVGRGSDTEAFF
CDR3 DNA: TGCAGCGTCGGAAGGGGGTCGGACACTGAAGCTTTCTTT

D gene: .
V gene: TRBV4-2
clone size: .
J gene: TRBJ2-1
CDR3 protein: CASSQAVDEQFF
CDR3 DNA: TGTGCCAGCAGCCAAGCTGTGGATGAGCAGTTCTTC